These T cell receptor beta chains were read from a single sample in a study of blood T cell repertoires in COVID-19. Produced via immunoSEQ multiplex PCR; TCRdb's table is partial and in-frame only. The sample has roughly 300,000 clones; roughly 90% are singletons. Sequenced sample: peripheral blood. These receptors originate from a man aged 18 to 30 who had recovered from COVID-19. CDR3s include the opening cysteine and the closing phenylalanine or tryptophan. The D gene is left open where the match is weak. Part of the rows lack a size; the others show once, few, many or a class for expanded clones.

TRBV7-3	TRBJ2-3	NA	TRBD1	TGTGCCAGCAGCTTAAGCCGGGACAGGGGCACAGATACGCAGTATTTT	CASSLSRDRGTDTQYF
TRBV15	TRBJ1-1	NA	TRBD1	TGTGCCACCCTGGGACAGGGGGCGCGAGCTTTCTTT	CATLGQGARAFF
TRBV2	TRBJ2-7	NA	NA	TGTGCCAGCAGACGCGGTAGCAGCTACGAGCAGTACTTC	CASRRGSSYEQYF
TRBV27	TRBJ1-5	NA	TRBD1	TGTGCCAGCAGTTTATCCGTGGACAGGGCGGATCAGCCCCAGCATTTT	CASSLSVDRADQPQHF
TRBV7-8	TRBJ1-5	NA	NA	TGTGCCAGCAGCTTAAGCGTCGATCAGCCCCAGCATTTT	CASSLSVDQPQHF
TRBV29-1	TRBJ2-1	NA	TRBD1	TGCAGCGTTGAGGGGGTGACAGGGGTCGCCTACAATGAGCAGTTCTTC	CSVEGVTGVAYNEQFF
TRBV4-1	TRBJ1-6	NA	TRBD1	TGCGCCAGCAGCCAAGATCGTGGTGAGAGGGGGCGTTCACCCCTCCACTTT	CASSQDRGERGRSPLHF
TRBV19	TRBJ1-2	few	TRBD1	TGTGCCAGTAGTATATCCGGGACAGGCAACTATGGCTACACCTTC	CASSISGTGNYGYTF
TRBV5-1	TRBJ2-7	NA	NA	TGCGCCAGCAGCCTACCGACAGGTTCCTACGAGCAGTACTTC	CASSLPTGSYEQYF
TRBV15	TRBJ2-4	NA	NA	TGTGCCACCAGCACCAGTCCCCCGGGAAACATTCAGTACTTC	CATSTSPPGNIQYF